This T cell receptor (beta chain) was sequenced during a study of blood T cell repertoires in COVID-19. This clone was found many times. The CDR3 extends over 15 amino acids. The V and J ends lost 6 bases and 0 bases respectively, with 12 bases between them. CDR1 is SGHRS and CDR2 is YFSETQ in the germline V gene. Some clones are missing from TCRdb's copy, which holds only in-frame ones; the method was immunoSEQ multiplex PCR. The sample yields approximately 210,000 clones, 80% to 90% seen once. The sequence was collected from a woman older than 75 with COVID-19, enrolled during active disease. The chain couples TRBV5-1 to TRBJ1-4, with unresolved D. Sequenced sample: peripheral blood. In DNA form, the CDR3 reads TGCGCCAGCATCCGCACGGGTGCAACTAATGAAAAACTGTTTTTT. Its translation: CASIRTGATNEKLFF.